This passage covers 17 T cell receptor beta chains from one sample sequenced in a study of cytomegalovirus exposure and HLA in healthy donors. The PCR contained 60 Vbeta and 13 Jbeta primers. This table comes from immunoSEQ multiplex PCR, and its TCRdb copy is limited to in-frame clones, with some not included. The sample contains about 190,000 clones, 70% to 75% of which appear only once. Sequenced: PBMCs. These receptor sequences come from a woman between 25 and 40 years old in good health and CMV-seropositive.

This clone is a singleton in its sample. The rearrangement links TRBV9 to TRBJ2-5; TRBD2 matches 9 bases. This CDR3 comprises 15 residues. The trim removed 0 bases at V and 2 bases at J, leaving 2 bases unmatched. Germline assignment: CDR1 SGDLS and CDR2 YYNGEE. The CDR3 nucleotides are TGTGCCAGCAGCGTAGGGGGACTAGCACAAGAGACCCAGTACTTC. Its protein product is CASSVGGLAQETQYF.

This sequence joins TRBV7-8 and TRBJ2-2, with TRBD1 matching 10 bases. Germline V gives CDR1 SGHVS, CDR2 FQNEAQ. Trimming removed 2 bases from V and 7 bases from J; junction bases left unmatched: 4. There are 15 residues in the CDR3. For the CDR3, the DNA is TGTGCCAGCAGCTTATGGACAGGGGGGGACGGGGAGCTGTTTTTT. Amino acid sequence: CASSLWTGGDGELFF.

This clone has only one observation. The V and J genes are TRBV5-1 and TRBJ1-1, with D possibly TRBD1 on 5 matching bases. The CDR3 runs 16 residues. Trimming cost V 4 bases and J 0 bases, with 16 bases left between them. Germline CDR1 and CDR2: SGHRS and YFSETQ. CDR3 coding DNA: TGCGCCAGCAGCCGGGGGGTTCGGGGAATGAACACTGAAGCTTTCTTT. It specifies CASSRGVRGMNTEAFF.

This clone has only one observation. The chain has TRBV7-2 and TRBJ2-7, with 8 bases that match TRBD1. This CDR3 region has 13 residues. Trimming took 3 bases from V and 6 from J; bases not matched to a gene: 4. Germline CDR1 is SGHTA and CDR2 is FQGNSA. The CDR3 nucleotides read TGTGCCAGCAGCTTTGGGACAGGAGGCGAGCAGTACTTC. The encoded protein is CASSFGTGGEQYF.

CDR3 bases: TGCGCCAGCAGCGATTACAGACAGGGGACCGTCAAGGAGCAGTTCTTC. Translation gives CASSDYRQGTVKEQFF. The chain carries TRBV5-1 and TRBJ2-1, with 8 bases that match TRBD1. This CDR3 region has 16 residues. With 4 bases clipped from V and 10 bases from J, the junction kept 16 bases outside the gene matches. Germline values: CDR1 SGHRS, CDR2 YFSETQ.

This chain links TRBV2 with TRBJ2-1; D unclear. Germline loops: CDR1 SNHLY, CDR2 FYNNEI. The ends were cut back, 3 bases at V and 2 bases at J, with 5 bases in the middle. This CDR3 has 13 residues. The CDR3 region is CASSDETYNEQFF. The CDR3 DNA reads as TGTGCCAGCAGTGATGAGACCTACAATGAGCAGTTCTTC. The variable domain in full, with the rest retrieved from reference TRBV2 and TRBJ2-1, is EPEVTQTPSHQVTQMGQEVILRCVPISNHLYFYWYRQILGQKVEFLVSFYNNEISEKSEIFDDQFSVERPDGSNFTLKIRSTKLEDSAMYFCASSDETYNEQFFGPGTRLTVL.

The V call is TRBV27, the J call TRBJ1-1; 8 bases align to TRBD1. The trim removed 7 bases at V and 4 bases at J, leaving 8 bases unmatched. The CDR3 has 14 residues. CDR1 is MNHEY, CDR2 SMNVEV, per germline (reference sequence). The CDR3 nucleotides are TGTGCCAGCAACCCAGGGGGCTTGGGCACTGAAGCTTTCTTT. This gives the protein CASNPGGLGTEAFF.

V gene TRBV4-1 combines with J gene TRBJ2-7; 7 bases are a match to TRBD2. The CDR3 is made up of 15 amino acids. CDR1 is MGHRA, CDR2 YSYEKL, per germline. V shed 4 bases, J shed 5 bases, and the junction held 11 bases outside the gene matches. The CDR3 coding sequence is TGCGCCAGCAGCCCCCGGGACTACGACGCTCACGAGCAGTACTTC. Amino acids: CASSPRDYDAHEQYF.

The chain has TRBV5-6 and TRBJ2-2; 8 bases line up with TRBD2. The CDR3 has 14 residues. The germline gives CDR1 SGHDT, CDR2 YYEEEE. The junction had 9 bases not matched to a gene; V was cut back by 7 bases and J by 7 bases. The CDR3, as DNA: TGTGCCAGCCGGCGGGAGGTCTTCGGCGGGGAGCTGTTTTTT. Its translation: CASRREVFGGELFF.

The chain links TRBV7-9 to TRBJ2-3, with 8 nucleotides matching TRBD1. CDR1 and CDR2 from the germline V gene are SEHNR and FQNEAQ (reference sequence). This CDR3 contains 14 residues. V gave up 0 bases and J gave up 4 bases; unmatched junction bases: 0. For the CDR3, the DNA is TGTGCCAGCAGCTTAGCCAGGGGGCCAGATACGCAGTATTTT. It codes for CASSLARGPDTQYF.

The CDR3 loop reads CASSQLTQETQYF. In DNA form, the CDR3 reads TGTGCCAGCAGCCAACTCACTCAAGAGACCCAGTACTTC. V gene TRBV14 combines with J gene TRBJ2-5; D remains ambiguous. Trimming cost V 2 bases and J 2 bases, with 6 bases left between them. The CDR3 is 13 amino acids. Germline lookup yields CDR1 SGHDN and CDR2 FVKESK.

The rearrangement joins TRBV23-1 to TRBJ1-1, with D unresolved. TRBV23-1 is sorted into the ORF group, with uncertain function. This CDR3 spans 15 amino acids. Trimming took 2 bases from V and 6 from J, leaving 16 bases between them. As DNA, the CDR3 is TGCGCCAGCAGTCAACTCCGGAGGGAGATCCCTGAAGCTTTCTTT. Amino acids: CASSQLRREIPEAFF.

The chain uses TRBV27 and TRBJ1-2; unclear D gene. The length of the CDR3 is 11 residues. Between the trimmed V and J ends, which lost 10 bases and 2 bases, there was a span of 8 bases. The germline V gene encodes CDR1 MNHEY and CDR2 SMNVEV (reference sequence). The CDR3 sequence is CATLENYGYTF. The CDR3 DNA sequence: TGTGCCACCTTGGAGAACTATGGCTACACCTTC.

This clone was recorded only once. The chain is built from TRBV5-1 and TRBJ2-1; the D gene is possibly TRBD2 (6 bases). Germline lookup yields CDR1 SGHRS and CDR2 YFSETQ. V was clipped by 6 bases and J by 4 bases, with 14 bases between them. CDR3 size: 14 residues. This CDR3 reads CASTRGSGYNEQFF. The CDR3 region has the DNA TGCGCCAGCACCCGGGGGAGCGGATACAATGAGCAGTTCTTC.

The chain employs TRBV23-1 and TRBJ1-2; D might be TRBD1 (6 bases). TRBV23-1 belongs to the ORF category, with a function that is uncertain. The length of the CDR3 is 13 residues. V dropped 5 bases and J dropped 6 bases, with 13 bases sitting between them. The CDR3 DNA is TGCGCCAGCAGTACCGCGGGGGCGGATGGCTACACCTTC. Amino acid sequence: CASSTAGADGYTF.

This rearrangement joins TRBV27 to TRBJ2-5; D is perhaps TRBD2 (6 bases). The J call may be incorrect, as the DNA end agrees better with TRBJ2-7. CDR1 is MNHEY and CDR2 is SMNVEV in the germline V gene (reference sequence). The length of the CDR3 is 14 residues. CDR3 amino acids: CASILRTNYYEQYF. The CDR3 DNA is TGTGCCAGCATTCTGAGGACTAACTACTACGAGCAGTACTTC.

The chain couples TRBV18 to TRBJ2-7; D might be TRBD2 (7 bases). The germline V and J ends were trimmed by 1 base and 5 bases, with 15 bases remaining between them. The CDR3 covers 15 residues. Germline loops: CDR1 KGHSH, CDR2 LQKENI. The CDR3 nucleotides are TGTGCCAGCTCACCACTGAACAGGGAGGGGAACGAGCAGTACTTC. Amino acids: CASSPLNREGNEQYF.